This T cell receptor (beta chain) was sequenced for a study of blood T cell repertoires in COVID-19. Germline CDR1 LNHDA, CDR2 SQIVND (reference sequence). This CDR3 contains 15 residues. V lost 0 bases to trimming and J lost 4 bases, with 12 bases between them. TCRdb keeps only in-frame clones here, not all; method: immunoSEQ multiplex PCR. Of approximately 100,000 clones in the sample, 90% to 95% were seen once. The rearrangement uses TRBV19 and TRBJ1-2; D is possibly TRBD1 (5 bases). The sequence was obtained from a man in his 60s with acute or convalescent COVID-19. The sequencing input was peripheral blood. The CDR3: CASSIDHAGGYGYTF. CDR3 nucleotide sequence: TGTGCCAGTAGTATAGATCATGCGGGGGGCTATGGCTACACCTTC.